Sequencing of this T cell receptor (beta chain) was carried out in a study of T cell responses to AZD1222 COVID-19 vaccine. Clones were read by immunoSEQ multiplex PCR, and TCRdb kept only the in-frame ones, dropping some. The sample consists of around 100,000 clones, just under 90% of them appearing once. This clone came up a few times. Trimming took off 0 bases at V and 2 bases at J, with 7 bases between the two ends. The germline gives CDR1 SGHNT, CDR2 YYREEE (reference sequence). CDR3 length: 14 amino acids. Sequencing was performed on peripheral blood, taken on day 0 of AZD1222 vaccination. The TCR was taken from an adult in good health. This chain connects TRBV5-4 to TRBJ2-3; D call uncertain. CDR3 residues: CASSLVGITDTQYF. The CDR3 DNA reads TGTGCCAGCAGCTTGGTGGGGATCACAGATACGCAGTATTTT.